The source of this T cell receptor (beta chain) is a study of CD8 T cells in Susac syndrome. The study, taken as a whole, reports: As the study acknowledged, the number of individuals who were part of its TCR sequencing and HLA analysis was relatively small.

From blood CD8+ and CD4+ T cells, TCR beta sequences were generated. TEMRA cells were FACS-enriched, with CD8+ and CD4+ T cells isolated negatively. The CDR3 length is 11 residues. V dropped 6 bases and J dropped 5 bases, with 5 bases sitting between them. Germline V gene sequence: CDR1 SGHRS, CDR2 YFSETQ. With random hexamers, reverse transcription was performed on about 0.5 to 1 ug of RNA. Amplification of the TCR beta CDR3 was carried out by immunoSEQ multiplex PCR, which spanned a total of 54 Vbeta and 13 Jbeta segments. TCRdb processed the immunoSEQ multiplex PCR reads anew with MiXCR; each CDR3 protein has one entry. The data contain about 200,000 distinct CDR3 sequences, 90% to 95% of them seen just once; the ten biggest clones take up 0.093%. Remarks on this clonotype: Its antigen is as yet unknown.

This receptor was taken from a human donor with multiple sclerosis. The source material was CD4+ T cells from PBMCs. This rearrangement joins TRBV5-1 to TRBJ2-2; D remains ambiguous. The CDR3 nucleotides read TGCGCCAGCATCGGGACCGGGGAGCTGTTTTTT. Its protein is CASIGTGELFF. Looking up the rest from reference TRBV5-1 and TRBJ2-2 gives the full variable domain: KAGVTQTPRYLIKTRGQQVTLSCSPISGHRSVSWYQQTPGQGLQFLFEYFSETQRNKGNFPGRFSGRQFSNSRSEMNVSTLELGDSALYLCASIGTGELFFGEGSRLTVL.